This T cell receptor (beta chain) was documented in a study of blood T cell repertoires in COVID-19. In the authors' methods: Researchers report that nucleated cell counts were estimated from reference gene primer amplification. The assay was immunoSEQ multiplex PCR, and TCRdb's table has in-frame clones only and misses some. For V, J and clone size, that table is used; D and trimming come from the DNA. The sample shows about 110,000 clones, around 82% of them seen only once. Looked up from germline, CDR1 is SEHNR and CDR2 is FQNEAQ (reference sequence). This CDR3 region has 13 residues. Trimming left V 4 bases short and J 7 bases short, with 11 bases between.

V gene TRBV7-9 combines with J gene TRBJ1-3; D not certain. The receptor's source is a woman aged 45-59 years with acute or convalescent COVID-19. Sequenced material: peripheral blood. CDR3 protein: CASSSSGGNTIYF. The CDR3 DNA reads TGTGCCAGCAGCTCATCGGGAGGTAACACCATATATTTT.